These T cell receptor beta chains were read from a single sample in a study of shared clonotypes between healthy human individuals. The protocol was immunoSEQ multiplex PCR, while the TCRdb copy is restricted to in-frame clones and leaves out a portion. The data contain about 580,000 clones, roughly 98% of them singletons. Sequencing was done on a sample of naive CD8+ T cells sorted from blood. The source of these receptors is a man aged 25-45 years in good health. The CDR3 runs from the conserved cysteine through the conserved F or W. Each record gives: D gene, J gene, CDR3 length, V gene, clone size, CDR3 DNA, CDR3 protein. D genes are given only for firm matches. The size of a clone is reported for some rows only, either as once, few or many, or as a class for expanded clones.

D: -
J: TRBJ1-1
length: 13
V: TRBV7-3
size: -
DNA: TGTGCCAGCAGCTTATGGGGGACCACTGAAGCTTTCTTT
CDR3: CASSLWGTTEAFF

D: -
J: TRBJ2-6
length: 19
V: TRBV27
size: -
DNA: TGTGCCAGCAGTCCATCCACAAGATACAGGGTTTCCGGGGCCAACGTCCTGACTTTC
CDR3: CASSPSTRYRVSGANVLTF

D: -
J: TRBJ2-7
length: 14
V: TRBV9
size: -
DNA: TGTGCCAGCAGCCCAGGGGTCGGGGACTACGAGCAGTACTTC
CDR3: CASSPGVGDYEQYF

D: -
J: TRBJ2-7
length: 14
V: TRBV7-9
size: -
DNA: TGTGCCAGCAGCTTTGGAGACAACTCCTACGAGCAGTACTTC
CDR3: CASSFGDNSYEQYF

D: TRBD2
J: TRBJ2-3
length: 15
V: TRBV2
size: -
DNA: TGTGCCAGCAGTGGCGGGACTAGCGCCACAGATACGCAGTATTTT
CDR3: CASSGGTSATDTQYF

D: -
J: TRBJ2-2
length: 13
V: TRBV4-1
size: -
DNA: TGCGCCAGCAGCTCGGAGGGGTCCGGGGAGCTGTTTTTT
CDR3: CASSSEGSGELFF

D: TRBD1
J: TRBJ2-7
length: 15
V: TRBV7-8
size: -
DNA: TGTGCCAGCAGCTTTCCTCGGACAGGGATAAACGAGCAGTACTTC
CDR3: CASSFPRTGINEQYF

D: TRBD2
J: TRBJ2-1
length: 21
V: TRBV27
size: -
DNA: TGTGCCAGCAGTTTATCCCCTCGGGCTAGCGGGGCCCTTCGCTCCTACAATGAGCAGTTCTTC
CDR3: CASSLSPRASGALRSYNEQFF

D: TRBD1
J: TRBJ1-4
length: 15
V: TRBV7-9
size: -
DNA: TGTGCCAGCAGCCTGATGGACAGGGCGGAGGAAAAACTGTTTTTT
CDR3: CASSLMDRAEEKLFF

D: -
J: TRBJ2-5
length: 16
V: TRBV4-1
size: -
DNA: TGCGCCAGCAGCCGCGCTCCGGCGGGAATCCAAGAGACCCAGTACTTC
CDR3: CASSRAPAGIQETQYF

D: -
J: TRBJ2-5
length: 16
V: TRBV13
size: once
DNA: TGTGCCAGCAGCGATACTGACTCGGACAGCCAAGAGACCCAGTACTTC
CDR3: CASSDTDSDSQETQYF

D: -
J: TRBJ2-7
length: 13
V: TRBV19
size: once
DNA: TGTGCCAGTAGTTGGGCCACCTCCTACGAGCAGTACTTC
CDR3: CASSWATSYEQYF

D: -
J: TRBJ2-6
length: 16
V: TRBV7-9
size: -
DNA: TGTGCCAGCAGCCCCAGCCCCGGCTCTGGGGCCAACGTCCTGACTTTC
CDR3: CASSPSPGSGANVLTF

D: -
J: TRBJ1-1
length: 13
V: TRBV4-1
size: -
DNA: TGCGCCAGCAGCCAAGGCCAGGGTACTGAAGCTTTCTTT
CDR3: CASSQGQGTEAFF

D: TRBD1
J: TRBJ2-1
length: 20
V: TRBV7-2
size: -
DNA: TGTGCCAGCAGCTTAGCTCCGGGACAGGGTTTGTTAAGCCTCTACAATGAGCAGTTCTTC
CDR3: CASSLAPGQGLLSLYNEQFF